This T cell receptor (beta chain) is from a study of blood T cells in healthy people across ages. Points from the study as a whole: Long-lived donors carried more naive CD4+ cells and greater diversity than aged donors.

This clonotype was observed a handful of times. Antigen specificity is unknown. Together with a sample-barcoded 5' primer, a J-beta primer mix was included in a second PCR lasting roughly 6 to 12 cycles. Carrying 12 random nucleotides, a template-switch adaptor labeled each individual cDNA molecule. TCRdb fed the 5' RACE reads into MiXCR, producing one record per CDR3 protein. The table has some 640,000 distinct CDR3 sequences, around half seen once; the top ten hold around a third. V was trimmed by 2 bases and J by 7 bases, leaving 6 bases between them. The CDR3 runs 11 residues. Germline CDR1 SQVTM, CDR2 ANQGSEA.

Specimen: blood. The receptor was derived from a woman aged 55 to 70 in good health. The chain is built from TRBV29-1 and TRBJ2-1, with D maybe TRBD1 (5 bases). CDR3 DNA: TGCAGCGTTGAAAAGGGGAATGAGCAGTTCTTC. This sequence encodes CSVEKGNEQFF.